The rows below give T cell receptor beta chains drawn from one sample of a study of blood T cell repertoires in COVID-19. Data came from immunoSEQ multiplex PCR; TCRdb stores just in-frame clones and leaves some out. Found here are 70,000 to 100,000 clones, 85% to 90% of them singletons; the top ten hold 4.5% to 6%. The sample comprised peripheral blood. Every receptor here comes from a woman older than 75 with active COVID-19. The CDR3 runs from the conserved cysteine through the conserved F or W. D genes are given only for firm matches. Clone size, where shown, is once, few, many, or a class for clones that have expanded.

j_call: TRBJ2-1
v_call: TRBV16
clone_size: -
d_call: -
cdr3_aa: CASSQLDRNEQFF
cdr3_nt: TGTGCCAGCAGCCAATTGGACAGAAATGAGCAGTTCTTC

j_call: TRBJ2-1
v_call: TRBV28
clone_size: -
d_call: -
cdr3_aa: CASSPLGIAVYEQFF
cdr3_nt: TGTGCCAGCAGTCCCCTTGGAATAGCAGTTTATGAGCAGTTCTTC

j_call: TRBJ1-2
v_call: TRBV28
clone_size: -
d_call: TRBD1
cdr3_aa: CASSLPGTVDGYTF
cdr3_nt: TGTGCCAGCAGTTTACCTGGGACAGTAGACGGCTACACCTTC

j_call: TRBJ2-1
v_call: TRBV6-5
clone_size: few
d_call: -
cdr3_aa: CASRTGTTTYNEQFF
cdr3_nt: TGTGCCAGCAGAACCGGGACAACTACCTACAATGAGCAGTTCTTC

j_call: TRBJ2-1
v_call: TRBV27
clone_size: -
d_call: TRBD2
cdr3_aa: CASSYSGRADYNEQFF
cdr3_nt: TGTGCCAGCAGTTATAGTGGGAGGGCCGATTACAATGAGCAGTTCTTC

j_call: TRBJ2-7
v_call: TRBV5-4
clone_size: -
d_call: TRBD1
cdr3_aa: CASSWGTGGRYEQYF
cdr3_nt: TGTGCCAGCAGCTGGGGGACAGGGGGAAGGTACGAGCAGTACTTC

j_call: TRBJ2-7
v_call: TRBV5-4
clone_size: -
d_call: TRBD2
cdr3_aa: CASSRARGSLEQYF
cdr3_nt: TGTGCCAGCAGCCGCGCTCGCGGGAGCCTCGAGCAGTACTTC

j_call: TRBJ2-5
v_call: TRBV28
clone_size: -
d_call: TRBD2
cdr3_aa: CASSTSGRVETQYF
cdr3_nt: TGTGCCAGCAGCACCAGCGGGAGGGTAGAGACCCAGTACTTC

j_call: TRBJ2-3
v_call: TRBV7-2
clone_size: -
d_call: -
cdr3_aa: CASSFSAAESTDTQYF
cdr3_nt: TGTGCCAGCAGCTTCAGCGCTGCGGAGAGCACAGATACGCAGTATTTT

j_call: TRBJ1-2
v_call: TRBV7-8
clone_size: -
d_call: -
cdr3_aa: CASSPGGSNYGYTF
cdr3_nt: TGTGCCAGCAGCCCAGGAGGGTCTAACTATGGCTACACCTTC

j_call: TRBJ2-1
v_call: TRBV19
clone_size: -
d_call: TRBD2
cdr3_aa: CASSPLGLAGVEQFF
cdr3_nt: TGTGCCAGTAGCCCCCTGGGACTAGCGGGAGTTGAGCAGTTCTTC

j_call: TRBJ1-5
v_call: TRBV11-2
clone_size: -
d_call: TRBD1
cdr3_aa: CASSLGTGLGQPQHF
cdr3_nt: TGTGCCAGCAGCCTTGGGACAGGGCTCGGGCAGCCCCAGCATTTT

j_call: TRBJ2-5
v_call: TRBV7-2
clone_size: -
d_call: TRBD1
cdr3_aa: CASSPHTGALETQYF
cdr3_nt: TGTGCCAGCAGCCCCCATACAGGGGCCCTTGAGACCCAGTACTTC

j_call: TRBJ1-5
v_call: TRBV2
clone_size: -
d_call: -
cdr3_aa: CASSEAGVSNQPQHF
cdr3_nt: TGTGCCAGCAGTGAGGCGGGCGTGAGCAATCAGCCCCAGCATTTT

j_call: TRBJ2-1
v_call: TRBV6-2/TRBV6-3
clone_size: -
d_call: TRBD2
cdr3_aa: CASSTGLAENVFDEQFF
cdr3_nt: TGTGCCAGCAGTACGGGACTAGCGGAAAACGTTTTCGATGAGCAGTTCTTC

j_call: TRBJ1-6
v_call: TRBV13
clone_size: -
d_call: -
cdr3_aa: CASSPSVPRGSPLHF
cdr3_nt: TGTGCCAGCAGCCCCTCAGTACCGAGAGGATCACCCCTCCACTTT

j_call: TRBJ2-3
v_call: TRBV7-2
clone_size: -
d_call: -
cdr3_aa: CASSFYSSTDTQYF
cdr3_nt: TGTGCCAGCAGCTTTTACAGCAGCACAGATACGCAGTATTTT

j_call: TRBJ2-1
v_call: TRBV2
clone_size: -
d_call: TRBD2
cdr3_aa: CATSGTVGYNEQFF
cdr3_nt: TGTGCCACTAGCGGAACGGTGGGCTACAATGAGCAGTTCTTC

j_call: TRBJ2-1
v_call: TRBV10-3
clone_size: -
d_call: -
cdr3_aa: CAILATSSYNEQFF
cdr3_nt: TGTGCCATCCTAGCAACAAGCTCCTACAATGAGCAGTTCTTC

j_call: TRBJ2-6
v_call: TRBV6-2/TRBV6-3
clone_size: -
d_call: -
cdr3_aa: CASSYSGYTGANVLTF
cdr3_nt: TGTGCCAGCAGTTACTCGGGCTACACTGGGGCCAACGTCCTGACTTTC

j_call: TRBJ2-1
v_call: TRBV18
clone_size: once
d_call: TRBD1
cdr3_aa: CASSRGEGQYNEQFF
cdr3_nt: TGTGCCAGCTCAAGGGGAGAGGGACAGTACAATGAGCAGTTCTTC

j_call: TRBJ2-1
v_call: TRBV7-2
clone_size: -
d_call: -
cdr3_aa: CASSSGVVHEQFF
cdr3_nt: TGTGCCAGCAGCTCGGGAGTAGTCCATGAGCAGTTCTTC

j_call: TRBJ2-1
v_call: TRBV4-3
clone_size: -
d_call: -
cdr3_aa: CASSHRPRRDEQFF
cdr3_nt: TGCGCCAGCAGCCATCGACCCCGTCGGGATGAGCAGTTCTTC

j_call: TRBJ2-1
v_call: TRBV7-3
clone_size: -
d_call: -
cdr3_aa: CASSSLQGNEQFF
cdr3_nt: TGTGCCAGCAGCTCACTTCAGGGAAATGAGCAGTTCTTC

j_call: TRBJ2-1
v_call: TRBV27
clone_size: -
d_call: -
cdr3_aa: CASNPGSHGEQFF
cdr3_nt: TGTGCCAGCAATCCCGGGAGTCACGGTGAGCAGTTCTTC

j_call: TRBJ1-5
v_call: TRBV2
clone_size: -
d_call: TRBD1
cdr3_aa: CASRGTGSNQPQHF
cdr3_nt: TGTGCCAGCAGAGGGACAGGGAGCAATCAGCCCCAGCATTTT

j_call: TRBJ2-2
v_call: TRBV5-1
clone_size: -
d_call: TRBD2
cdr3_aa: CASSRGLVGGELFF
cdr3_nt: TGCGCCAGCAGCAGGGGACTAGTGGGCGGGGAGCTGTTTTTT

j_call: TRBJ2-7
v_call: TRBV9
clone_size: -
d_call: -
cdr3_aa: CASSVETNYEQYF
cdr3_nt: TGTGCCAGCAGCGTAGAGACTAACTACGAGCAGTACTTC

j_call: TRBJ2-1
v_call: TRBV19
clone_size: -
d_call: -
cdr3_aa: CASSIGVTYNEQFF
cdr3_nt: TGTGCCAGTAGTATCGGGGTCACCTACAATGAGCAGTTCTTC

j_call: TRBJ1-3
v_call: TRBV2
clone_size: -
d_call: -
cdr3_aa: CASSGEAAGNTIYF
cdr3_nt: TGTGCCAGCAGCGGAGAGGCAGCCGGAAACACCATATATTTT

j_call: TRBJ1-2
v_call: TRBV5-4
clone_size: -
d_call: -
cdr3_aa: CASSLGLSWYGYTF
cdr3_nt: TGTGCCAGCAGCTTGGGCCTCAGTTGGTATGGCTACACCTTC

j_call: TRBJ2-2
v_call: TRBV10-3
clone_size: -
d_call: TRBD1
cdr3_aa: CAISEGQGISGELFF
cdr3_nt: TGTGCCATCAGTGAGGGACAGGGAATATCCGGGGAGCTGTTTTTT

j_call: TRBJ1-1
v_call: TRBV5-5
clone_size: -
d_call: -
cdr3_aa: CASSLVTETEAFF
cdr3_nt: TGTGCCAGCAGCTTGGTTACGGAGACTGAAGCTTTCTTT

j_call: TRBJ2-1
v_call: TRBV28
clone_size: once
d_call: -
cdr3_aa: CASSSAGFLGQFF
cdr3_nt: TGTGCCAGCAGTTCCGCGGGTTTCCTGGGGCAGTTCTTC

j_call: TRBJ2-7
v_call: TRBV28
clone_size: -
d_call: TRBD2
cdr3_aa: CASTNPKLARRTYEQYF
cdr3_nt: TGTGCCAGCACCAACCCAAAACTAGCGAGAAGGACTTACGAGCAGTACTTC

j_call: TRBJ1-1
v_call: TRBV7-9
clone_size: -
d_call: -
cdr3_aa: CASSLAQGSTEAFF
cdr3_nt: TGTGCCAGCAGCTTAGCTCAGGGGTCCACTGAAGCTTTCTTT